Following are 29 T cell receptor beta chains from one sample sequenced in a study of identical twins. One entry per CDR3 protein results from TCRdb running MiXCR on the 5' RACE reads. The data show around 570,000 distinct CDR3 sequences, around 9.6% seen once. The same sample was also used in a study of yellow fever vaccine responses in identical twins.

Material for sequencing was PBMCs. The receptors here all came from a woman under 30 in good health.

V gene TRBV10-2 combines with J gene TRBJ2-3; 8 positions agree with TRBD1. CDR1 WSHSY and CDR2 SAAADI come from the germline V gene. CDR3 size: 15 residues. Trimming cost V 10 bases and J 2 bases; bases outside gene matches: 11. This CDR3 reads CAILDRDNPTDTQYF. The DNA of the CDR3 is TGCGCCATCCTGGACAGGGATAACCCCACAGATACGCAGTATTTT.

The table lists this clonotype with a few counts. The chain carries TRBV21-1 and TRBJ2-1; the table names TRBD1, a call not compared with the DNA. TRBV21-1 is a known pseudogene. The CDR3 spans 19 residues. The CDR3 region has the DNA TGTGCCAGCAGCAGAACCACCACCTCCGGGACCCGCAAATACAATGAGCAGTTCTTC. Its protein is CASSRTTTSGTRKYNEQFF.

A few counts support this clonotype. This chain connects TRBV7-9 to TRBJ2-7; the D gene could be TRBD1 or TRBD2 (5 bases each). Looked up from germline, CDR1 is SEHNR and CDR2 is FQNEAQ (reference sequence). CDR3 length: 16 amino acids. Deletions cut 3 bases from V and 4 bases from J, with 19 bases between. CDR3 residues: CASSFAPGPHPYEQYF. Written as DNA, the CDR3 is TGTGCCAGCAGCTTTGCTCCGGGACCGCACCCATACGAGCAGTACTTC.

This clonotype was counted between two and nine times. The CDR3, as DNA: TGTGCCAGCCGCCCCGGGACAGGGGGCCTTGGGTCTTCTATGCACTACGAGCAGTACTTC. It translates to CASRPGTGGLGSSMHYEQYF. This chain uses TRBV6-2 or TRBV6-3 with TRBJ2-7, with 12 positions matching TRBD1. CDR1 MNHEY and CDR2 SVGEGT come from the germline V gene. The CDR3 runs to 20 residues. The trim removed 8 bases at V and 3 bases at J, leaving 23 bases unmatched.

This clonotype has a count of ten or more. The chain uses TRBV12-3 or TRBV12-4 and TRBJ2-3; the D gene is possibly TRBD1 (5 bases). Trimming shortened V by 3 bases and J by 6 bases, and 13 bases separated the two germline ends. The CDR3 sequence is 14 residues long. Written as DNA, the CDR3 is TGTGCCAGCAGTTTGAGGATAAAGGGGGATACGCAGTATTTT. Protein sequence: CASSLRIKGDTQYF.

The chain is built from TRBV10-2 and TRBJ2-1; 7 bases are shared with TRBD1. With 5 bases clipped from V and 7 bases from J, the junction kept 8 bases outside the gene matches. This CDR3 has 14 residues. From germline, CDR1 is WSHSY and CDR2 SAAADI. In DNA form, the CDR3 reads TGCGCCAGCAGTACGGGACCCAGGGGGAATGAGCAGTTCTTC. The encoded protein is CASSTGPRGNEQFF.

This clonotype was detected only a few times. V usage is TRBV6-2 or TRBV6-3 and J usage is TRBJ2-7; TRBD1 matches 9 bases. The CDR3 is 15 amino acids. In germline, CDR1 is MNHEY, CDR2 SVGEGT. V gave up 6 bases and J gave up 1 base; unmatched junction bases: 7. The CDR3 nucleotides read TGTGCCAGCAGATACGGACAGGGGCAATCCTACGAGCAGTACTTC. It is translated as CASRYGQGQSYEQYF.

V gene TRBV9 combines with J gene TRBJ2-1, with 10 bases matching TRBD1. V lost 3 bases to trimming and J lost 2 bases; unmatched junction nucleotides: 8. CDR3 length equals 17 residues. Germline-derived CDR1 and CDR2 are SGDLS and YYNGEE. The CDR3 nucleotides are TGTGCCAGCAGCGACGGATCAGACAGGGGGCCCTACAATGAGCAGTTCTTC. As protein: CASSDGSDRGPYNEQFF.

The chain carries TRBV7-6 and TRBJ2-3; no clear D. This CDR3 has 13 residues. V shed 3 bases and J shed 6 bases, with 10 bases lying between them. Looked up from germline, CDR1 is SGHVS and CDR2 is FNYEAQ. In DNA form, the CDR3 reads TGTGCCAGCAGCTTCATGCCGGCCGATACGCAGTATTTT. This sequence encodes CASSFMPADTQYF.

This clonotype came up a few times. The chain carries TRBV5-6 and TRBJ2-7; D tentatively reads TRBD1 or TRBD2 (5 bases each). CDR1 and CDR2 from the germline V gene are SGHDT and YYEEEE. V shed 4 bases and J shed 2 bases, with 22 bases lying between them. The length of the CDR3 is 17 residues. CDR3 nucleotide sequence: TGTGCCAGCAGCGATCCGGGACGATCGGTCGATCCCTACGAGCAGTACTTC. Translating gives CASSDPGRSVDPYEQYF.

As to this clonotype: One junction end does not reproduce the germline sequence, and a read error may be involved. V usage is TRBV4-2 and J usage is TRBJ2-1, with 8 bases that match TRBD2. CDR1 is LGHNA and CDR2 is YNFKEQ in the germline V gene. CDR3 length equals 16 residues. In DNA, the CDR3 is TGTGCCAGCAGCAAAGATATGAGCGGGGGTTACAATGAGCAGTTCTTC. It specifies CASSKDMSGGYNEQFF.

Comment on this clonotype: A much more abundant neighbour one base away suggests this may be a read error. V gene TRBV3-1 combines with J gene TRBJ2-3; 10 bases are shared with TRBD2. This CDR3 is built from 16 residues. Germline CDR1 reads LGHDT; CDR2 reads YNNKEL (reference sequence). The CDR3, as DNA: TGTGCCAGCAGCCCACGAGGGAGCGGGGGGGGAGATACGCGGTATTTT. Its translation: CASSPRGSGGGDTRYF.

The CDR3 loop is CASSDSRAGHEQFF. CDR3 in DNA: TGTGCCAGCAGTGACTCTCGGGCAGGTCATGAGCAGTTCTTC. V is TRBV6-4 and J is TRBJ2-1; D not resolved. V was clipped by 0 bases and J by 8 bases, with 11 bases between them. The CDR3 is 14 residues long. CDR1 is MRHNA, CDR2 SNTAGT, per germline.

This clonotype was detected a few times. The germline gene is not matched at one end of the junction; a read error may be the cause. V and J are TRBV12-3 or TRBV12-4 and TRBJ1-1; D uncertain. The CDR3 extends over 15 amino acids. The CDR3 DNA reads as TGTGCCAGCAGTGTAGCGTGGGCCCCGAACACTGAAGCTTTCTTT. Translated, it gives CASSVAWAPNTEAFF.

This clonotype appeared many times. This chain uses TRBV5-1 with TRBJ2-5, with unresolved D. CDR1 is SGHRS, CDR2 YFSETQ, per germline. Trimming removed 2 bases at V and 3 bases at J, with 14 bases between. The CDR3 contains 15 residues. In DNA, the CDR3 is TGCGCCAGCAGCTTACAAAATACCCTAAAAGAGACCCAGTACTTC. Translating it yields CASSLQNTLKETQYF.

The sample holds a few counts of this clonotype. The V and J genes are TRBV29-1 and TRBJ2-7; 10 bases match TRBD1. The V gene's germline CDR1 is SQVTM and CDR2 ANQGSEA. The CDR3 totals 12 residues. J gave up 5 bases and V 6 bases, and 4 bases lay outside the gene matches. The CDR3 protein is CSVRQGAHEQYF. In nucleotides, the CDR3 is TGCAGCGTCCGACAGGGGGCCCACGAGCAGTACTTC.

There are many counts of this clonotype. The V gene is TRBV12-3 or TRBV12-4, the J gene TRBJ2-7; D gene uncertain. Trimming pared 3 bases from V and 4 bases from J, leaving 13 bases between. This CDR3 spans 14 amino acids. Written as DNA, the CDR3 is TGTGCCAGCAGTTTTTACCCCGCCCCTTACGAGCAGTACTTC. This translates into CASSFYPAPYEQYF.

V usage is TRBV7-8 and J usage is TRBJ2-1; 9 bases fit TRBD1. Germline-derived CDR1 and CDR2 are SGHVS and FQNEAQ. Trimming cost V 0 bases and J 6 bases; bases outside gene matches: 6. The CDR3 loop spans 16 amino acids. The CDR3 here is CASSLAPGQGINEQFF. The CDR3 nucleotides read TGTGCCAGCAGCTTAGCTCCGGGACAGGGAATCAATGAGCAGTTCTTC.

The table lists this clonotype with many counts. The J gene is TRBJ1-4, the V gene TRBV10-3; D uncertain. With 4 bases removed from V and 3 bases from J, the gap between germline ends came to 12 bases. The CDR3 is 15 amino acids. The V gene's germline CDR1 is ENHRY and CDR2 SYGVKD. CDR3 bases: TGTGCCATCAGTGGGACGTTCGGACCTAATGAAAAACTGTTTTTT. It yields the protein CAISGTFGPNEKLFF.

This clonotype was seen repeatedly, ten times or more. This chain connects TRBV5-5 to TRBJ1-4, with a tentative D call TRBD1 (6 bases). CDR3 length equals 15 residues. The V and J ends lost 3 bases and 3 bases respectively, with 12 bases between them. The germline CDR1 and CDR2 sequences are SGHKS and YYEKEE (reference sequence). CDR3 nucleotide sequence: TGTGCCAGCAGCTGGATGGGACACCCTAATGAAAAACTGTTTTTT. Translated, it gives CASSWMGHPNEKLFF.

This clonotype was recorded many times. J is TRBJ2-3 and V is TRBV10-3, with D possibly TRBD2 on 6 matching bases. CDR3 length: 13 amino acids. Germline V gene sequence: CDR1 ENHRY, CDR2 SYGVKD. Trimming removed 6 bases from V and 3 bases from J, with 10 bases in between. CDR3 residues: CAIRGGETDTQYF. The CDR3 region has the DNA TGTGCCATCAGGGGCGGGGAGACAGATACGCAGTATTTT.

This clonotype was detected a few times. The rearrangement joins TRBV12-3 or TRBV12-4 to TRBJ2-2; 16 bases are shared with TRBD2. CDR3 size: 16 residues. Trimming cost V 6 bases and J 7 bases; bases outside gene matches: 5. CDR3 amino acids: CASRGLAGGRFGELFF. The CDR3 coding sequence is TGTGCCAGCAGGGGACTAGCGGGAGGGCGGTTCGGGGAGCTGTTTTTT.

This clonotype appeared a few times. The V gene is TRBV28, the J gene TRBJ1-4, with TRBD1 matching over 7 bases. The CDR3 is 14 residues long. CDR1 is MDHEN, CDR2 SYDVKM, per germline. Trimming cost V 6 bases and J 8 bases; bases outside gene matches: 9. This CDR3 reads CASSIQGFGEKLFF. CDR3 coding DNA: TGTGCCAGCAGCATACAGGGGTTCGGGGAAAAACTGTTTTTT. The complete variable domain, with remaining parts taken from reference TRBV28 and TRBJ1-4, reads DVKVTQSSRYLVKRTGEKVFLECVQDMDHENMFWYRQDPGLGLRLIYFSYDVKMKEKGDIPEGYSVSREKKERFSLILESASTNQTSMYLCASSIQGFGEKLFFGSGTQLSVL.

This clonotype was counted only a few times. V gene TRBV20-1 combines with J gene TRBJ2-1; 8 bases match TRBD1. After removal of 3 bases from V and 4 bases from J, the junction contained 5 bases not matched to a gene. There are 14 residues in the CDR3. The V gene's germline CDR1 is DFQATT and CDR2 SNEGSKA (reference sequence). The CDR3 bases are TGCAGTGCTAGTCAGGGGGCGAGGTACAATGAGCAGTTCTTC. It codes for CSASQGARYNEQFF.

This clonotype has only a few counts. J is TRBJ2-7 and V is TRBV20-1; D possibly corresponds to TRBD2 (6 bases). This CDR3 has 12 amino acids. In germline, CDR1 is DFQATT, CDR2 SNEGSKA (reference sequence). The V end lost 3 bases, the J end lost 2 bases, and 8 bases lay between the germline ends. CDR3 protein: CSASGGTYEQYF. The CDR3 DNA follows: TGCAGTGCTAGCGGGGGAACCTACGAGCAGTACTTC.

This clonotype was picked up a small number of times. The chain carries TRBV15 and TRBJ1-4; D remains ambiguous. There are 14 residues in the CDR3. Between the trimmed V and J ends, which lost 0 bases and 4 bases, there was a span of 6 bases. CDR1 and CDR2 (germline): LNHNV, YYDKDF (reference sequence). The DNA for the CDR3 is TGTGCCACCAGCAGAGACGGTCATAATGAAAAACTGTTTTTT. Translation: CATSRDGHNEKLFF. The full variable domain, with the rest looked up from reference TRBV15 and TRBJ1-4, is DAMVIQNPRYQVTQFGKPVTLSCSQTLNHNVMYWYQQKSSQAPKLLFHYYDKDFNNEADTPDNFQSRRPNTSFCFLDIRSPGLGDTAMYLCATSRDGHNEKLFFGSGTQLSVL.

The rearrangement uses TRBV10-3 and TRBJ1-6; 7 positions match TRBD1. CDR1 and CDR2 (germline): ENHRY, SYGVKD. This CDR3 is 14 amino acids long. The V segment lost 3 bases and the J segment 10 bases; nucleotides outside the gene matches: 6. Here the CDR3 reads CAISEVGGESPLHF. The CDR3 nucleotides are TGTGCCATCAGTGAAGTAGGGGGCGAGTCACCCCTCCACTTT.

The chain combines TRBV19 with TRBJ2-1, with unresolved D. The length of the CDR3 is 12 residues. Between the trimmed V and J ends, which lost 6 bases and 10 bases, there was a span of 13 bases. Looked up from germline, CDR1 is LNHDA and CDR2 is SQIVND (reference sequence). The CDR3 loop is CASRGSAWEQFF. The CDR3 coding sequence is TGTGCCAGTAGGGGGTCGGCGTGGGAGCAGTTCTTC. Together with reference TRBV19 and TRBJ2-1, the CDR3 gives the full variable domain: DGGITQSPKYLFRKEGQNVTLSCEQNLNHDAMYWYRQDPGQGLRLIYYSQIVNDFQKGDIAEGYSVSREKKESFPLTVTSAQKNPTAFYLCASRGSAWEQFFGPGTRLTVL.

This clonotype was picked up many times. The gene calls are TRBV12-3 or TRBV12-4 and TRBJ2-3; no clear D gene. The V end lost 6 bases, the J end lost 3 bases, and 10 bases lay between the germline ends. The CDR3 loop spans 13 amino acids. The DNA of the CDR3 is TGTGCCAGCAGGCCTCTAGAGACAGATACGCAGTATTTT. This translates into CASRPLETDTQYF.